This T cell receptor beta chain was identified during a study of cytomegalovirus exposure and HLA in healthy donors. General observations from the study: In a later analysis, specific HLA alleles were associated with about 18,000 TCR beta sequences at a 0.05 false discovery rate. The study assumed roughly uniform donor sequencing depth for presence/absence analyses.

Primers: 60 Vbeta forward and 13 Jbeta reverse. Measured with immunoSEQ multiplex PCR; TCRdb has only the in-frame clones, and not every one. The data hold approximately 120,000 clones, with under 85% observed a single time. Participants comprised healthy donors of bone marrow. Germline values: CDR1 ENHRY, CDR2 SYGVKD. The CDR3 runs to 15 residues. Trimming stripped 10 bases from V and 7 bases from J, with 25 bases between. To note about this clone: The antigen remains undetermined.

This TCR was recovered from a middle-aged woman in good health and CMV-seropositive. The gene calls are TRBV10-3 and TRBJ1-2; a weak D match, TRBD1 (5 bases). The material sequenced was PBMCs. The CDR3 here is CATSSGLYTLGGYTF. In DNA, the CDR3 is TGTGCCACCTCATCAGGGTTATATACCCTCGGTGGCTACACCTTC.